The 9 T cell receptor beta chains reported below all come from one sample, sequenced in a study of regulatory T cells in long-lasting Graves disease. Researchers made TCR beta libraries by using iRepertoire HTBI primers and running Arm-PCR on CDR3 regions. Each CDR3 protein is one row after TCRdb ran MiXCR on the multiplex PCR reads. The repertoire holds hundreds of thousands of distinct CDR3 sequences, around 16% seen once, with 25% in the top ten. Noted time point: newly diagnosed GD, antithyroid drugs for less than 3 months. The authors made the TCR library using RNA they extracted from PBMCs. The same data also contributed to another study, on T cells in Graves' hyperthyroidism and ophthalmopathy.

The sample here was peripheral blood mononuclear cells (PBMCs), taken at new diagnosis, from a patient treated with antithyroid drugs. Receptor source: a woman aged 35-65 years with Graves disease.

The J gene is TRBJ2-3, the V gene TRBV12-3 or TRBV12-4; D perhaps matches TRBD2 (6 bases). CDR3 length: 15 amino acids. The ends were cut back, 7 bases at V and 0 bases at J, with 14 bases in the middle. The CDR3 loop reads CASKEGLTSTDTQYF. DNA of the CDR3: TGTGCCAGCAAGGAGGGACTTACTAGCACAGATACGCAGTATTTT.

This clonotype was seen at least ten times. The chain links TRBV12-3 or TRBV12-4 to TRBJ2-3, with 8 bases fitting TRBD1. The ends lost 5 bases at V and 0 bases at J; junction bases unmatched: 4. The CDR3 runs to 15 residues. CDR3 loop: CASSETGDSTDTQYF. The DNA of the CDR3 is TGTGCCAGCAGTGAGACAGGGGATAGCACAGATACGCAGTATTTT.

With regard to this clonotype: A much bigger clone sits one base away, suggesting this may be a read error. The CDR3 DNA is TGTGCCAGCAGCCCCGGACCGGGACAGATCAATTCACCCCTCCACTTT. Translating it yields CASSPGPGQINSPLHF. The J gene is TRBJ1-6, the V gene TRBV3-1, with 7 bases matching TRBD1. The germline CDR1 and CDR2 sequences are LGHDT and YNNKEL (reference sequence). The ends lost 4 bases at V and 7 bases at J; junction bases unmatched: 10. This CDR3 contains 16 residues.

CDR3 DNA: TGTGCCAGCAGCCCCTGGGATACCACCTCGGACGAGCAGTACTTC. Amino acid sequence: CASSPWDTTSDEQYF. The chain links TRBV11-2 to TRBJ2-7; D is unresolved. Trimming shortened V by 5 bases and J by 5 bases, and 19 bases separated the two germline ends. The germline gives CDR1 SGHAT, CDR2 FQNNGV. The CDR3 has 15 residues.

The table lists this clonotype with a count of one. The V gene is TRBV12-5, the J gene TRBJ1-2; possibly TRBD1 for D (5 bases). The CDR3 extends over 13 amino acids. Germline CDR1 reads LGHNT; CDR2 reads FRNRAP. The V end lost 6 bases, the J end lost 4 bases, and 12 bases lay between the germline ends. The CDR3 DNA is TGTGCTAGTGGGATTCCAAGGGGCTATGGCTACACCTTC. Its translation: CASGIPRGYGYTF.

In this sample, this clonotype turned up a few times. The genes are TRBV10-3 and TRBJ1-3; perhaps TRBD1 as D (5 bases). V was cut by 0 bases and J by 3 bases, with 9 bases left in between. The germline V gene encodes CDR1 ENHRY and CDR2 SYGVKD. The CDR3 contains 15 residues. CDR3 sequence: CAISESYDSGNTIYF. For the CDR3, the DNA is TGTGCCATCAGTGAGTCCTACGACAGTGGAAACACCATATATTTT.

This clonotype was counted ten times or more. The chain couples TRBV5-4 to TRBJ1-2; 11 bases fit TRBD1. The V gene end was trimmed by 4 bases and the J gene end by 1 base; junction bases not matched to a gene: 6. Looked up from germline, CDR1 is SGHNT and CDR2 is YYREEE (reference sequence). This CDR3 is 16 amino acids long. The DNA of the CDR3 is TGTGCCAGCAGCGGAAGGACAGGGGGCGTTAACTATGGCTACACCTTC. Translating it yields CASSGRTGGVNYGYTF.

In this sample, this clonotype turned up a few times. The J gene is TRBJ2-7, the V gene TRBV7-6, with 15 bases matching TRBD2. The CDR3 runs to 15 residues. CDR1 is SGHVS and CDR2 is FNYEAQ in the germline V gene. J lost 6 bases, V lost 4 bases, and 4 bases had no gene match. The CDR3 spells CASSSGGLAGGEQYF. CDR3 bases: TGTGCCAGCAGCTCCGGGGGACTAGCGGGGGGCGAGCAGTACTTC.

This clonotype was seen repeatedly, ten times or more. The chain has TRBV6-2 or TRBV6-3 and TRBJ2-3; TRBD2 aligns across 7 bases. Germline V gene data show CDR1 as MNHEY and CDR2 as SVGEGT. This CDR3 is built from 16 residues. Germline trimming cut 6 bases from V and 3 bases from J; bases unmatched to any gene: 12. CDR3 residues: CASSFRGGRETDTQYF. The CDR3, as DNA: TGTGCCAGCAGCTTTCGTGGAGGGAGGGAGACAGATACGCAGTATTTT.